This is a list of T cell receptor beta chains from one sample in a study of identical twins. TCRdb analysed the 5' RACE reads with MiXCR anew, one entry per CDR3 protein. This table holds roughly 700,000 distinct CDR3 sequences, more than 6.5% found once. This sample was also put to use in a study of yellow fever vaccine responses in identical twins.

Sequencing used PBMCs. These receptors were collected from a woman aged 18-30 years in good health. CDR3s include the opening cysteine and the closing phenylalanine or tryptophan. D genes are given only for firm matches. Expanded clones get a size class; other rows say once, few or many, or leave the size out.

d_gene,v_gene,j_gene,abundance,CDR3nt,CDR3aa
.,TRBV11-2,TRBJ2-7,.,TGTGCCAGCAGCCCCCGGACGGGAATCAATCAGTACTTC,CASSPRTGINQYF
.,TRBV3-1,TRBJ2-1,few,TGTGCCACCCGGCAGACTATCAACAATGAGCAGTTCTTC,CATRQTINNEQFF
.,TRBV15,TRBJ2-1,many,TGTGCCACCAGCAGAAGGAAAGCCACCTCCTACAATGAGCAGTTCTTC,CATSRRKATSYNEQFF
.,TRBV7-9,TRBJ2-3,few,TGTGCCAGCAGCTTACGGGCCCAGGGGAGAACAGATACGCAGTATTTT,CASSLRAQGRTDTQYF
TRBD1,TRBV4-1,TRBJ1-2,.,TGCGCCAGCAGCCAGCCGGAAGGGGGCGGCTATGGCTACACCTTC,CASSQPEGGGYGYTF
.,TRBV15,TRBJ2-3,few,TGTGCCACCAGCAGAGTAAACAGCCCCACAGATACGCAGTATTTT,CATSRVNSPTDTQYF
.,TRBV12-3/TRBV12-4,TRBJ2-4,many,TGTGCCAGCAGTCCTGGGGGGTCCTCGCTAGCCAAAAACATTCAGTACTTC,CASSPGGSSLAKNIQYF
.,TRBV5-1,TRBJ2-1,many,TGCGCCAGCAGCCCCGATATTCCGCTGGACAATGAGCAGTTCTTC,CASSPDIPLDNEQFF
TRBD1,TRBV12-3/TRBV12-4,TRBJ1-1,.,TGTGCCAGCAACCCTTCGGGACAGGGACCGAACACTGAAGCTTTCTTT,CASNPSGQGPNTEAFF
.,TRBV20-1,TRBJ1-5,.,TGCAGTGCTAGACACTTCAGGGGAAATCAGCCCCAGCATTTT,CSARHFRGNQPQHF
.,TRBV6-1,TRBJ2-7,many,TGTGCCATTAGTACGTACTCCTACGAGCAGTACTTC,CAISTYSYEQYF
TRBD2,TRBV4-2,TRBJ2-5,.,TGTGCCAGCAGCCAAGACGGGACTAGCGGTGTAGGAGAGACCCAGTACTTC,CASSQDGTSGVGETQYF
.,TRBV5-1,TRBJ1-1,.,TGCGCCAGCAGCTTGGACGGGCAGAACACTGAAGCTTTCTTT,CASSLDGQNTEAFF
.,TRBV7-9,TRBJ2-3,.,TGTGCCAGCCTTCAGACAGATACGCAGTATTTT,CASLQTDTQYF
TRBD1,TRBV20-1,TRBJ1-5,few,TGCAGTGCAACTACAGGGGGCTCTTATCAGCCCCAGCATTTT,CSATTGGSYQPQHF
TRBD2,TRBV20-1,TRBJ2-1,many,TGCAGTGCGCCACCCCCCGGGACTAGGTACAATGAGCAGTTCTTC,CSAPPPGTRYNEQFF
.,TRBV3-1,TRBJ2-3,few,TGTGCCAGCAGCCAAGGGGGACGGTCAGATACGCAGTATTTT,CASSQGGRSDTQYF
.,TRBV11-1,TRBJ2-6,.,TGTGCCAGCAGCCCCAACGGGGCCGTCTCTGGGGCCAACGTCCTGACTTTC,CASSPNGAVSGANVLTF
.,TRBV29-1,TRBJ2-5,.,TGCAGCGTCCCCCCCCCGGCCGGGCGGCCAGAGACCCAGTACTTC,CSVPPPAGRPETQYF
.,TRBV29-1,TRBJ2-3,few,TGCAGCGTTGAAGACAACACAGATACGCAGTATTTT,CSVEDNTDTQYF
.,TRBV5-1,TRBJ2-3,few,TGCGCCAGCAGCCCGACTGTCACAGATACGCAGTATTTT,CASSPTVTDTQYF
TRBD2,TRBV15,TRBJ2-3,.,TGTGCCACCAGCAGAGAGGCAACTAGCGGGAGCACAGATACGCAGTATTTT,CATSREATSGSTDTQYF
.,TRBV25-1,TRBJ2-2,.,TGTGCCAGCAGTGAGCGAAAGGGGAACACCGGGGAGCTGTTTTTT,CASSERKGNTGELFF
TRBD2,TRBV12-3/TRBV12-4,TRBJ2-7,.,TGTGCCAGCAGTTTTAGGTCTAGCGGACAAAGCGAGCAGTACTTC,CASSFRSSGQSEQYF
TRBD1,TRBV4-3,TRBJ2-7,few,TGCGCCAGCAGCCAGTCCAGGGGGAGCTACGAGCAGTACTTC,CASSQSRGSYEQYF
.,TRBV24-1,TRBJ1-1,few,TGTGCCACCAGTGATTGGGACTACACTGAAGCTTTCTTT,CATSDWDYTEAFF
TRBD2,TRBV29-1,TRBJ2-1,many,TGCAGCGTTGATCGCGTAGCGGGGGGGCCTTTGAATGAGCAGTTCTTC,CSVDRVAGGPLNEQFF
.,TRBV20-1,TRBJ2-1,.,TGCAGTGCCAAGACGGGACGGGGGATTTACAATGAGCAGTTCTTC,CSAKTGRGIYNEQFF
.,TRBV13,TRBJ2-5,many,TGTGCCAGCAGCTTTACAGGCGGTAGAGAGACCCAGTACTTC,CASSFTGGRETQYF
.,TRBV6-1,TRBJ2-7,few,TGTGCCAGCAGTCCGTCGGGGGTACCTGTTTACGAGCAGTACTTC,CASSPSGVPVYEQYF
.,TRBV12-3/TRBV12-4,TRBJ2-3,few,TGTGCCAGCAGTTCAGGGCCTCATCCAGATACGCAGTATTTT,CASSSGPHPDTQYF
.,TRBV12-3/TRBV12-4,TRBJ2-3,few,TGTGCCAGCAGTTTCCCGTCTCGACCGGGAGTTTCTAGCACAGATACGCAGTATTTT,CASSFPSRPGVSSTDTQYF
TRBD2,TRBV24-1,TRBJ2-1,few,TGTGCCACCAGTGATCTCGGTCTAGCGGGAGTCAATGAGCAGTTCTTC,CATSDLGLAGVNEQFF
.,TRBV29-1,TRBJ2-2,.,TGCAGCGTTGAGAATCGGGCCGGCACCGGGGAGCTGTTTTTT,CSVENRAGTGELFF
.,TRBV29-1,TRBJ1-1,few,TGCAGCGTTGACAAGATCACTGAAGCTTTCTTT,CSVDKITEAFF
TRBD2,TRBV15,TRBJ2-3,many,TGTGCCACCAGCAGAGATTATAGACTAGCGGACCACACAGATACGCAGTATTTT,CATSRDYRLADHTDTQYF
TRBD1,TRBV24-1,TRBJ2-5,few,TGTGCCACCAGTTGGACAGGGAACCAAGGGGAGACCCAGTACTTC,CATSWTGNQGETQYF
TRBD1,TRBV12-3/TRBV12-4,TRBJ1-1,many,TGTGCCAGCACCCTGGACAGGGGCACTGAAGCTTTCTTT,CASTLDRGTEAFF
.,TRBV12-3/TRBV12-4,TRBJ2-7,few,TGTGCCAGCAGTGCGACAATCTTATCGGTATTC,CASSATILSVF
.,TRBV10-3,TRBJ2-7,few,TGTGCCATCAGTTCTCCGACACGAACCTACGAGCAGTACTTC,CAISSPTRTYEQYF
TRBD1,TRBV18,TRBJ2-6,.,TGTGCCAGCTCCCCAACAGGGGATGGGGCCAACGTCCTGACTTTC,CASSPTGDGANVLTF
.,TRBV20-1,TRBJ2-7,many,TGCAGTGCTAGGGGCGGGGCCTCCTCCTACGAGCAGTACTTC,CSARGGASSYEQYF
TRBD1,TRBV24-1,TRBJ2-1,few,TGTGCCACCAGTGATGGGCAGGGGGCTTACAATGAGCAGTTCTTC,CATSDGQGAYNEQFF
.,TRBV24-1,TRBJ2-5,few,TGTGCCACCAGTGATAATATGGGGGCGAAAGAGACCCAGTACTTC,CATSDNMGAKETQYF